Presented here are 29 T cell receptor beta chains from one specimen sequenced in a study of blood T cell repertoires in COVID-19. Generated by immunoSEQ multiplex PCR, the TCRdb table keeps only in-frame clones and is missing some. This sample has 75,000 to 90,000 clones, with approximately 89% found just once. Sequencing was performed on peripheral blood. The receptors here all came from a man between 45 and 60 years old with active or convalescent COVID-19.

The CDR3 protein is CASSPQEPGTGSPYEQYV. In nucleotides, the CDR3 is TGTGCCAGCTCACCACAGGAACCCGGGACAGGTTCTCCCTACGAGCAGTACGTC. The rearrangement joins TRBV18 to TRBJ2-7, with TRBD1 matching over 8 bases. The germline CDR1 and CDR2 sequences are KGHSH and LQKENI. The CDR3 is 18 residues long. The V gene end was trimmed by 1 base and the J gene end by 2 bases; junction bases not matched to a gene: 13.

The chain employs TRBV5-4 and TRBJ2-7, with a possible D match to TRBD1 (5 bases). Germline lookup yields CDR1 SGHNT and CDR2 YYREEE (reference sequence). V was pared by 4 bases and J by 2 bases, with 13 bases between. This CDR3 is 14 amino acids long. The CDR3 nucleotides are TGTGCCAGCAGCCTTGCAACAGGCGCCTACGAGCAGTACTTC. The encoded protein is CASSLATGAYEQYF.

This rearrangement joins TRBV4-3 to TRBJ1-1, with 10 nucleotides matching TRBD1. The CDR3 is 16 amino acids. CDR1 LGHNA and CDR2 YSLEER come from the germline V gene. J lost 4 bases, V lost 2 bases, and 7 bases had no gene match. The CDR3 region is CASSQTGTGVGTEAFF. CDR3 DNA: TGCGCCAGCAGCCAAACCGGGACAGGGGTAGGCACTGAAGCTTTCTTT.

CDR3 nucleotide sequence: TGTGCCAGTAGTATGGATGGAGGAAGATCTTTCTTT. Its translation is CASSMDGGRSFF. This sequence joins TRBV19 and TRBJ1-1; D not certain. In germline, CDR1 is LNHDA, CDR2 SQIVND (reference sequence). Trimming removed 3 bases from V and 12 bases from J, with 14 bases in between. The CDR3 sequence is 12 residues long. The full variable domain, with the rest looked up from reference TRBV19 and TRBJ1-1, is DGGITQSPKYLFRKEGQNVTLSCEQNLNHDAMYWYRQDPGQGLRLIYYSQIVNDFQKGDIAEGYSVSREKKESFPLTVTSAQKNPTAFYLCASSMDGGRSFFGQGTRLTVV.

The J gene is TRBJ2-1, the V gene TRBV18; 7 positions agree with TRBD2. Per germline, CDR1 KGHSH and CDR2 LQKENI. The CDR3 has 16 residues. With 2 bases clipped from V and 4 bases from J, the junction kept 8 bases outside the gene matches. CDR3 coding DNA: TGTGCCAGCTCACCATTGGCCGCGGGGGAGTACAATGAGCAGTTCTTC. This sequence encodes CASSPLAAGEYNEQFF. Full variable domain (rest looked up from reference TRBV18 and TRBJ2-1): NAGVMQNPRHLVRRRGQEARLRCSPMKGHSHVYWYRQLPEEGLKFMVYLQKENIIDESGMPKERFSAEFPKEGPSILRIQQVVRGDSAAYFCASSPLAAGEYNEQFFGPGTRLTVL.

The chain recombines TRBV29-1 with TRBJ1-5; D is perhaps TRBD1 (6 bases). Per the germline V gene, CDR1 is SQVTM and CDR2 is ANQGSEA. Trimming left V 5 bases short and J 4 bases short, with 15 bases between. The CDR3 extends over 14 amino acids. The chain's CDR3 is CSVQLDSGNQPQHF. DNA for the CDR3: TGCAGCGTTCAATTGGACAGTGGGAATCAGCCCCAGCATTTT.

The J gene is TRBJ1-4, the V gene TRBV6-5; 9 bases fit TRBD1. CDR3 length equals 14 residues. Looked up from germline, CDR1 is MNHEY and CDR2 is SVGAGI. V lost 5 bases, J lost 7 bases, and 5 bases stayed unmatched. The CDR3: CASSPRGQGEKLFF. CDR3 DNA: TGTGCCAGCAGTCCTCGGGGACAGGGTGAAAAACTGTTTTTT.

This chain connects TRBV4-1 to TRBJ1-5; 8 bases match TRBD1. V was clipped by 4 bases and J by 2 bases; unmatched bases: 7. Germline CDR1 is MGHRA and CDR2 is YSYEKL. This CDR3 is 16 amino acids long. The CDR3 reads CASSRTGNSGNQPQHF. CDR3 DNA sequence: TGCGCCAGCAGCCGGACAGGGAATAGTGGCAATCAGCCCCAGCATTTT.

The rearrangement joins TRBV15 to TRBJ2-1; possible D gene TRBD2, 5 bases. V lost 3 bases and J 7 bases, leaving 13 bases between the germline ends. The CDR3 covers 14 residues. Germline V gene lookup returns CDR1 LNHNV and CDR2 YYDKDF (reference sequence). This chain's CDR3 is CATSRDEGLNEQFF. The DNA for the CDR3 is TGTGCCACCAGCAGGGACGAGGGTTTAAATGAGCAGTTCTTC.

The J gene is TRBJ1-6, the V gene TRBV27; TRBD1 is a possible D gene (6 bases). Per the germline V gene, CDR1 is MNHEY and CDR2 is SMNVEV (reference sequence). This CDR3 contains 16 residues. V was trimmed by 5 bases and J by 6 bases, leaving 17 bases between them. CDR3 amino acids: CASSPPALRGNSPLHF. The DNA of the CDR3 is TGTGCCAGCAGTCCACCCGCCCTCAGGGGTAATTCACCCCTCCACTTT.

The gene calls are TRBV5-5 and TRBJ1-3; D perhaps matches TRBD1 (5 bases). Germline V gene data show CDR1 as SGHKS and CDR2 as YYEKEE (reference sequence). The CDR3 loop spans 16 amino acids. V dropped 1 base and J dropped 0 bases, with 11 bases sitting between them. The CDR3 region is CASSLRQLISGNTIYF. In nucleotides, the CDR3 is TGTGCCAGCAGCTTGAGACAGCTCATCTCTGGAAACACCATATATTTT.

The chain links TRBV4-1 to TRBJ1-4, with 9 nucleotides matching TRBD1. CDR1 is MGHRA, CDR2 YSYEKL, per germline. The CDR3 is 18 amino acids. The V and J ends lost 1 base and 4 bases, in that order; junction bases with no gene match: 10. CDR3 bases: TGCGCCAGCAGCCAAGTTGGGGACAGGGAGAGGAGTAATGAAAAACTGTTTTTT. Its translation is CASSQVGDRERSNEKLFF.

As regards this clone: Other DNA sequences from this sample encode an identical CDR3 as well. V and J are TRBV27 and TRBJ1-2, with 9 bases aligning to TRBD1. CDR3 length equals 13 residues. CDR1 MNHEY and CDR2 SMNVEV come from the germline V gene (reference sequence). The ends lost 6 bases at V and 2 bases at J; junction bases unmatched: 1. The CDR3 sequence is CASRGTGNYGYTF. As DNA, the CDR3 is TGTGCCAGCAGAGGGACAGGGAACTATGGCTACACCTTC.

The chain uses TRBV7-9 and TRBJ1-1; the match to TRBD1 covers 8 bases. The CDR3 contains 15 residues. The ends lost 3 bases at V and 1 base at J; junction bases unmatched: 4. Germline values: CDR1 SEHNR, CDR2 FQNEAQ (reference sequence). The CDR3 region has the DNA TGTGCCAGCAGCTTGTCCGGGACAGGGAACACTGAAGCTTTCTTT. Amino acids: CASSLSGTGNTEAFF.

The chain recombines TRBV19 with TRBJ1-4; a possible D gene is TRBD1 (5 bases). V was cut by 7 bases and J by 8 bases, with 20 bases left in between. The CDR3 has 15 amino acids. Germline CDR1 and CDR2: LNHDA and SQIVND (reference sequence). CDR3 nucleotide sequence: TGTGCCAGTAAACCAGACAGAGTAATGGAAGAAAAACTGTTTTTT. Translation: CASKPDRVMEEKLFF.

The rearrangement uses TRBV21-1 and TRBJ1-2; whether TRBD1, the table's D call, matches the DNA was not checked. TRBV21-1 is a pseudogene segment. CDR3 length: 16 amino acids. The chain's CDR3 is CASSKAGDRLVYGYTF. As DNA, the CDR3 is TGTGCCAGCAGCAAAGCCGGGGACAGGCTAGTCTATGGCTACACCTTC.

The J gene is TRBJ1-5, the V gene TRBV24-1; 7 nucleotides line up with TRBD1. The CDR3 length is 16 residues. V lost 7 bases and J lost 3; bases outside the gene matches: 11. Looked up from germline, CDR1 is KGHDR and CDR2 is SFDVKD. For the CDR3, the DNA is TGTGCCACCAGCGGTAAGGGACAGCTTCTCAATCAGCCCCAGCATTTT. Translated: CATSGKGQLLNQPQHF.

The chain recombines TRBV27 with TRBJ2-1; 8 positions agree with TRBD1. Per the germline V gene, CDR1 is MNHEY and CDR2 is SMNVEV (reference sequence). The V and J ends lost 2 bases and 7 bases, in that order; junction bases with no gene match: 16. The CDR3 has 18 residues. The CDR3 sequence is CASSLRSKTGAIGNEQFF. CDR3 DNA: TGTGCCAGCAGTTTACGGTCCAAGACAGGGGCGATAGGAAATGAGCAGTTCTTC.

This clone appeared a few times. The chain carries TRBV19 and TRBJ1-1; unclear D gene. The CDR3 is 11 amino acids. In germline, CDR1 is LNHDA, CDR2 SQIVND (reference sequence). The V and J ends lost 8 bases and 9 bases respectively, with 13 bases between them. The CDR3: CASREGQKAFF. CDR3 DNA sequence: TGTGCCAGTCGGGAAGGGCAGAAAGCTTTCTTT. The variable domain in full, completed from reference TRBV19 and TRBJ1-1, reads DGGITQSPKYLFRKEGQNVTLSCEQNLNHDAMYWYRQDPGQGLRLIYYSQIVNDFQKGDIAEGYSVSREKKESFPLTVTSAQKNPTAFYLCASREGQKAFFGQGTRLTVV.

The chain combines TRBV28 with TRBJ1-6; the match to TRBD1 covers 11 bases. Per germline, CDR1 MDHEN and CDR2 SYDVKM. The V gene end was trimmed by 6 bases and the J gene end by 6 bases; junction bases not matched to a gene: 7. This CDR3 contains 16 residues. The CDR3 loop reads CASSRTGQGGNSPLHF. The CDR3 nucleotides read TGTGCCAGCAGCCGAACGGGACAGGGGGGTAATTCACCCCTCCACTTT.

The rearrangement joins TRBV5-1 to TRBJ2-5; 7 bases align to TRBD1. With 0 bases clipped from V and 5 bases from J, the junction kept 4 bases outside the gene matches. This CDR3 has 14 residues. Germline CDR1 reads SGHRS; CDR2 reads YFSETQ. The CDR3 protein is CASSLEYRGETQYF. The DNA of the CDR3 is TGCGCCAGCAGCTTGGAATACAGGGGTGAGACCCAGTACTTC.

This chain links TRBV2 with TRBJ2-5; weak D call: TRBD2 (7 bases). V shed 7 bases and J shed 5 bases, with 14 bases lying between them. CDR1 is SNHLY, CDR2 FYNNEI, per germline. The CDR3 sequence is 13 residues long. CDR3 bases: TGTGCCAGCAACGGGGGGCCAGGGGAGACCCAGTACTTC. Protein sequence: CASNGGPGETQYF.

This chain joins TRBV30 and TRBJ2-1, with D maybe TRBD2 (6 bases). V lost 1 base to trimming and J lost 0 bases, with 16 bases between them. Germline lookup yields CDR1 GTSNPN and CDR2 SVGIG (reference sequence). This CDR3 is 17 amino acids long. The CDR3 region has the DNA TGTGCCTGGAGTGGCTACCCGGCGGGGAGCTCCTACAATGAGCAGTTCTTC. It yields the protein CAWSGYPAGSSYNEQFF.

The V gene is TRBV18, the J gene TRBJ2-2, with TRBD1 matching 7 bases. CDR1 is KGHSH and CDR2 is LQKENI in the germline V gene. J was trimmed by 4 bases and V by 0 bases; bases with no gene match: 2. The CDR3 runs 15 residues. The CDR3 here is CASSPPQGFTGELFF. CDR3 bases: TGTGCCAGCTCACCACCACAGGGGTTCACCGGGGAGCTGTTTTTT. The entire variable domain, with the rest obtained from reference TRBV18 and TRBJ2-2, is as follows: NAGVMQNPRHLVRRRGQEARLRCSPMKGHSHVYWYRQLPEEGLKFMVYLQKENIIDESGMPKERFSAEFPKEGPSILRIQQVVRGDSAAYFCASSPPQGFTGELFFGEGSRLTVL.

The chain links TRBV10-3 to TRBJ2-2; TRBD2 agrees at 10 bases. Germline assignment: CDR1 ENHRY and CDR2 SYGVKD. Trimming removed 6 bases from V and 5 bases from J; junction bases left unmatched: 3. This CDR3 has 14 residues. The CDR3 DNA follows: TGTGCCATCAGGGATAGCGGGGGGACCGGGGAGCTGTTTTTT. Protein product: CAIRDSGGTGELFF.

The genes are TRBV7-9 and TRBJ1-1; 9 nucleotides line up with TRBD1. Germline V gives CDR1 SEHNR, CDR2 FQNEAQ (reference sequence). The CDR3 runs 13 residues. J lost 1 base, V lost 6 bases, and 0 bases had no gene match. CDR3 in amino acids: CASRDRGNTEAFF. In nucleotides, the CDR3 is TGTGCCAGCAGGGACAGGGGGAACACTGAAGCTTTCTTT. Full variable domain (remainder filled in from reference TRBV7-9 and TRBJ1-1): DTGVSQNPRHKITKRGQNVTFRCDPISEHNRLYWYRQTLGQGPEFLTYFQNEAQLEKSRLLSDRFSAERPKGSFSTLEIQRTEQGDSAMYLCASRDRGNTEAFFGQGTRLTVV.

The chain combines TRBV6-1 with TRBJ2-7; 10 nucleotides match TRBD1. The germline V gene has CDR1 MNHNS and CDR2 SASEGT. V gave up 3 bases and J gave up 3 bases; unmatched junction bases: 2. The CDR3 is made up of 14 amino acids. The CDR3 reads CASSEWDRGYEQYF. CDR3 DNA: TGTGCCAGCAGTGAGTGGGACAGGGGCTACGAGCAGTACTTC.

The chain combines TRBV24-1 with TRBJ2-1, with D perhaps TRBD1 (5 bases). Germline CDR1 and CDR2: KGHDR and SFDVKD. This CDR3 contains 12 residues. The germline V and J ends were trimmed by 3 bases and 9 bases, with 8 bases remaining between them. The CDR3 is CATSDLGAEQFF. In nucleotides, the CDR3 is TGTGCCACCAGTGATCTAGGGGCTGAGCAGTTCTTC.

The DNA for the CDR3 is TGTGCCAGCAGTTTACTAGCCGCAGATACGCAGTATTTT. Protein product: CASSLLAADTQYF. This rearrangement joins TRBV12-3 or TRBV12-4 to TRBJ2-3; possibly TRBD2 for D (5 bases). V was clipped by 2 bases and J by 4 bases, with 7 bases between them. The CDR3 extends over 13 amino acids.